These 17 T cell receptor beta chains were all obtained from the same sample, sequenced in a study of blood T cell repertoires in COVID-19. Clones were sequenced by immunoSEQ multiplex PCR, and TCRdb holds only the in-frame ones, with some missing. The table includes roughly 160,000 clones, around four fifths detected once. The sequenced material came from PBMCs or T cells enriched from blood (not recorded which). The receptors derive from a woman in her sixties or seventies who had recovered from COVID-19.

The chain couples TRBV19 to TRBJ1-1; 9 nucleotides match TRBD1. V dropped 6 bases and J dropped 2; count of bases not matched to a gene: 7. Germline CDR1 reads LNHDA; CDR2 reads SQIVND (reference sequence). This CDR3 contains 15 residues. This CDR3 is CASRLQGATNTEAFF. The CDR3 DNA sequence: TGTGCCAGTAGATTACAGGGGGCCACCAACACTGAAGCTTTCTTT.

Only one count was recorded for this clone. This CDR3 reads CASSHDRTGGREAFF. CDR3 DNA: TGCGCCAGCAGCCACGACCGGACAGGGGGGAGGGAAGCTTTCTTT. J is TRBJ1-1 and V is TRBV4-1, with TRBD1 matching 10 bases. The V gene's germline CDR1 is MGHRA and CDR2 YSYEKL. V lost 3 bases and J lost 8; bases outside the gene matches: 9. This CDR3 is built from 15 residues.

This clone occurred a few times. CDR3 coding DNA: TGCAGTGCTCAAAGCAGGGGTGAGCAGTTCTTC. It is translated as CSAQSRGEQFF. V gene TRBV20-1 combines with J gene TRBJ2-1, with D perhaps matching TRBD1 (6 bases). The germline V and J ends were trimmed by 5 bases and 9 bases, with 11 bases remaining between them. Germline V gene sequence: CDR1 DFQATT, CDR2 SNEGSKA (reference sequence). The CDR3 contains 11 residues.

The chain carries TRBV30 and TRBJ1-2, with 9 positions matching TRBD1. V lost 3 bases to trimming and J lost 4 bases; unmatched junction nucleotides: 3. This CDR3 spans 13 amino acids. Germline V gene sequence: CDR1 GTSNPN, CDR2 SVGIG (reference sequence). The CDR3 DNA reads as TGTGCCTGGAGGGACAGGGGCGTCTATGGCTACACCTTC. Translating gives CAWRDRGVYGYTF.

The table lists this clone with a count of one. This chain links TRBV15 with TRBJ2-7, with D maybe TRBD2 (6 bases). The germline V gene has CDR1 LNHNV and CDR2 YYDKDF (reference sequence). V lost 0 bases to trimming and J lost 2 bases, with 11 bases between them. This CDR3 comprises 15 residues. In nucleotides, the CDR3 is TGTGCCACCAGCAGAGATCGGGCGGGAACCTACGAGCAGTACTTC. Translating gives CATSRDRAGTYEQYF.

The rearrangement joins TRBV19 to TRBJ1-1; D might be TRBD1 (6 bases). In germline, CDR1 is LNHDA, CDR2 SQIVND (reference sequence). CDR3 length equals 17 residues. Trimming took off 5 bases at V and 1 base at J, with 20 bases between the two ends. The CDR3: CASSRISGGARNTEAFF. CDR3 coding DNA: TGTGCCAGTAGTCGGATTTCGGGGGGGGCCAGGAACACTGAAGCTTTCTTT.

The V and J genes are TRBV30 and TRBJ2-7, with TRBD1 identical over 8 bases. The junction had 8 bases not matched to a gene; V was cut back by 2 bases and J by 2 bases. Per the germline V gene, CDR1 is GTSNPN and CDR2 is SVGIG (reference sequence). The CDR3 covers 15 residues. This chain's CDR3 is CAWSNGQGIPYEQYF. In DNA, the CDR3 is TGTGCCTGGAGTAACGGACAGGGAATCCCCTACGAGCAGTACTTC.

This clone was counted a single time. J is TRBJ2-3 and V is TRBV18; 7 bases line up with TRBD1. V lost 3 bases to trimming and J lost 3 bases; unmatched junction nucleotides: 3. CDR3 length: 14 residues. Germline CDR1 KGHSH, CDR2 LQKENI. CDR3 DNA: TGTGCCAGCTCACCCTCGACAGGGACAGATACGCAGTATTTT. It specifies CASSPSTGTDTQYF.

In its sample, this clone was seen a few times. The V gene is TRBV9, the J gene TRBJ1-1; the D is unclear. The CDR3 has 14 residues. Between the trimmed V and J ends, which lost 2 bases and 1 base, there was a span of 9 bases. Germline V gives CDR1 SGDLS, CDR2 YYNGEE. DNA of the CDR3: TGTGCCAGCAGCGTTCATTCATCGAACACTGAAGCTTTCTTT. This translates into CASSVHSSNTEAFF. The entire variable domain, with the rest obtained from reference TRBV9 and TRBJ1-1, is as follows: DSGVTQTPKHLITATGQRVTLRCSPRSGDLSVYWYQQSLDQGLQFLIQYYNGEERAKGNILERFSAQQFPDLHSELNLSSLELGDSALYFCASSVHSSNTEAFFGQGTRLTVV.

The CDR3: CSVAREFGEQFF. The CDR3 nucleotides are TGCAGCGTTGCGCGGGAGTTTGGTGAGCAGTTCTTC. This chain links TRBV29-1 with TRBJ2-1; 7 bases fit TRBD2. Germline V gene sequence: CDR1 SQVTM, CDR2 ANQGSEA. The CDR3 is 12 amino acids. With V trimmed by 4 bases and J by 9 bases, 6 bases remained unmatched.

The chain employs TRBV5-1 and TRBJ1-1; D not certain. The V end was cut by 2 bases, the J end by 1 base, with 9 bases between. Germline CDR1 is SGHRS and CDR2 is YFSETQ. There are 14 residues in the CDR3. The chain's CDR3 is CASSLRAQNTEAFF. In DNA form, the CDR3 reads TGCGCCAGCAGCTTACGAGCTCAGAACACTGAAGCTTTCTTT. The full variable domain, rest sourced from reference TRBV5-1 and TRBJ1-1, is KAGVTQTPRYLIKTRGQQVTLSCSPISGHRSVSWYQQTPGQGLQFLFEYFSETQRNKGNFPGRFSGRQFSNSRSEMNVSTLELGDSALYLCASSLRAQNTEAFFGQGTRLTVV.

The chain uses TRBV5-6 and TRBJ1-2, with D maybe TRBD1 (6 bases). The ends were cut back, 3 bases at V and 2 bases at J, with 11 bases in the middle. CDR3 length equals 14 residues. CDR1 is SGHDT, CDR2 YYEEEE, per germline. CDR3 in DNA: TGTGCCAGCAGCTCGACAGGACAAAACTATGGCTACACCTTC. Translated, it gives CASSSTGQNYGYTF.

This clone was seen a few times. V gene TRBV5-1 combines with J gene TRBJ2-7; possible D gene TRBD2, 6 bases. Between the trimmed V and J ends, which lost 0 bases and 0 bases, there was a span of 7 bases. In germline, CDR1 is SGHRS, CDR2 YFSETQ. The CDR3 is 14 residues long. The CDR3 here is CASSLAGGSYEQYF. The CDR3 DNA follows: TGCGCCAGCAGCTTGGCCGGGGGCTCCTACGAGCAGTACTTC.

J is TRBJ1-2 and V is TRBV6-5; 9 bases are a match to TRBD1. Germline values: CDR1 MNHEY, CDR2 SVGAGI. Trimming at V came to 6 bases and at J to 2 bases, leaving 7 bases not matched to a gene. There are 15 residues in the CDR3. The CDR3 reads CASRQPGQGNYGYTF. In nucleotides, the CDR3 is TGTGCCAGCAGGCAGCCGGGACAGGGCAACTATGGCTACACCTTC.

This chain uses TRBV27 with TRBJ1-6, with D possibly matching TRBD1 (5 bases). The CDR3 is 18 amino acids. CDR1 MNHEY and CDR2 SMNVEV come from the germline V gene (reference sequence). V lost 1 base to trimming and J lost 0 bases, with 13 bases between them. As DNA, the CDR3 is TGTGCCAGCAGTTTATGGGGCGGTGGTGGCTCCTATAATTCACCCCTCCACTTT. Amino acids: CASSLWGGGGSYNSPLHF.

The CDR3 DNA is TGTGCCAGCAGCTCTGACTCCTATTCCACAGATACGCAGTATTTT. Its protein product is CASSSDSYSTDTQYF. The chain has TRBV5-5 and TRBJ2-3; no firm D call. Germline loops: CDR1 SGHKS, CDR2 YYEKEE (reference sequence). This CDR3 spans 15 amino acids. The V end lost 3 bases, the J end lost 2 bases, and 13 bases lay between the germline ends.

The J gene is TRBJ2-7, the V gene TRBV7-2, with TRBD2 matching over 9 bases. CDR1 is SGHTA, CDR2 FQGNSA, per germline. Trimming removed 5 bases from V and 3 bases from J; junction bases left unmatched: 8. This CDR3 is built from 15 residues. In DNA form, the CDR3 reads TGTGCCAGCAGCCCTAGCGGGATCCTATACTACGAGCAGTACTTC. Translating it yields CASSPSGILYYEQYF.